What follows describes a single T cell receptor beta chain. Its cognate antigen has yet to be identified. Base qualities are not provided; no much larger clone lies one nucleotide away. TCRbeta CDR3 regions were amplified from genomic DNA by means of the immunoSEQ Assay, a bias-controlled multiplex PCR. On the study's bioinformatics: The number of nucleated cells in each sample was estimated from the amplification of reference gene primers within the assay. Sequence reads were collapsed and filtered to measure the absolute abundance of every unique TCRbeta CDR3 rearrangement. Productive Simpson clonality was computed per sample as the square root of Simpson's diversity index over productive rearrangements. What TCRdb holds here is the immuneACCESS table cut down to in-frame rearrangements. Part of the clones is not present; checked against another copy, under half of the missing clones reflect an unresolved V gene, and the others are unexplained. Clone size and V and J calls were adopted from that table, with D and trimming inferred from the DNA. Present in this sample are tens of thousands of clones, roughly 82% of which were seen just once. The biggest ten clones account for about 12% of the sample.

Whole blood was collected in K2EDTA tubes by collaborating institutions according to the institutions' own protocols. For TCRbeta analysis, collaborators shipped samples in one of three forms: frozen whole blood, isolated PBMCs, or DNA extracted from either of those sample types. The sample originates from a study of blood T cell repertoires in COVID-19 (dated by TCRdb to 2018 to 2021). For the study in its entirety: Collaborator samples came from the United States, Italy and Spain and covered acute and convalescent phases of COVID-19. The prospective study material was composed of cDNA or gDNA derived from T cells, B-cell-depleted T cells, or PBMCs. Deeply sampled blood TCRbeta repertoires from subjects exposed to, actively infected with, or recovered from COVID-19 were included in the dataset. A freely available public database, intended as a resource for researchers studying the immune response to SARS-CoV-2, is where the repertoires were released. Samples were obtained from the ongoing ImmuneRACE study (first 160 participants) and from some 1,200 subjects provided by 6 global collaborators. The sample metadata nearly always contained a de-identified subject ID, COVID-19 status, age in years and sex. HLA class I and class II types, where available, came from metadata supplied by the sample provider rather than from assay-based typing. The study at large found these results: The quantity of clinical and demographic metadata differed by source and by participant and was supplied without curation.

What was sequenced was peripheral blood. The receptor comes from a man at least 80 years old with acute or convalescent COVID-19.

Here is the DNA: TGTGCCAGCAGTGCTAGCGGGGGGCTTAACACCGGGGAGCTGTTTTTT. Translated, it reads CASSASGGLNTGELFF. The rearrangement combines TRBV2 with TRBJ2-2, with 11 central nucleotides matching TRBD2. Including cysteine and phenylalanine, the CDR3 has 16 amino acids. Only the CDR3 DNA stays, 48 bases, in frame from base 1. The germline V gene provides CDR1 SNHLY and CDR2 FYNNEI. The germline V end is reduced by 4 bases and the J end by 2 bases; junction bases left unmatched: 3. The entire variable domain, with the stretches around the CDR3 drawn from the reference TRBV2 and TRBJ2-2 proteins, is EPEVTQTPSHQVTQMGQEVILRCVPISNHLYFYWYRQILGQKVEFLVSFYNNEISEKSEIFDDQFSVERPDGSNFTLKIRSTKLEDSAMYFCASSASGGLNTGELFFGEGSRLTVL.